These T cell receptor beta chains were read from a single sample in a study of T cell repertoires in cytomegalovirus infection. TCRdb redid the calling of the reads with MiXCR, one entry per CDR3 protein. The sample includes 310,000 or so distinct CDR3 sequences, roughly 26% seen only once; the top ten take more than 11%. The specimen was PBMCs. The receptors were sampled from a human donor in good health (CMV status not recorded). Some clones in this sample may be carry-over from other donors' samples. Each CDR3 is given with its conserved first and last residue. Fields, in order: clone size, J gene, V gene, D gene, CDR3 DNA, CDR3 protein. The D gene is left open where the match is weak. Expanded clones are given a class, and other clones once, few, many or no size at all.

size: -; J: TRBJ1-4; V: TRBV7-2; D: -; DNA: TGTGCCAGCAGCACCCGACCCAAGGTTAATGAAAAACTGTTTTTT; CDR3: CASSTRPKVNEKLFF
size: many; J: TRBJ1-6; V: TRBV7-2; D: -; DNA: TGTGCCAGCAGCTTTGGCACAAATAATTCACCCCTCCACTTT; CDR3: CASSFGTNNSPLHF
size: many; J: TRBJ2-5; V: TRBV7-2; D: TRBD1; DNA: TGTGCCAGCAGCCTAAGACAGGGAGTGGAGACCCAGTACTTC; CDR3: CASSLRQGVETQYF
size: -; J: TRBJ2-7; V: TRBV11-2; D: TRBD1; DNA: TGTGCCAGCAGCGACGGGACAGGGGTCCACGAGCAGTACTTC; CDR3: CASSDGTGVHEQYF
size: -; J: TRBJ2-7; V: TRBV11-2; D: -; DNA: TGTGCCAGCAGCTCTGCCGGAGCGATCCGGTACGAGCAGTACTTC; CDR3: CASSSAGAIRYEQYF
size: -; J: TRBJ2-3; V: TRBV28; D: -; DNA: TGTGCCAGCAGTTTATCCGTCCAGGCGACCCGAGATACGCAGTATTTT; CDR3: CASSLSVQATRDTQYF
size: few; J: TRBJ2-5; V: TRBV6-6; D: -; DNA: TGTGCCAGCAGCGGGAGCCAAGAGACCCAGTACTTC; CDR3: CASSGSQETQYF
size: -; J: TRBJ1-5; V: TRBV18; D: -; DNA: TGTGCCAGCTCCCCCGACAGATCCAGCCAGCCCCAGCATTTT; CDR3: CASSPDRSSQPQHF
size: many; J: TRBJ2-1; V: TRBV7-2; D: -; DNA: TGTGCCAGCAGCTTAGCGCCGACGACTACAATTGTGCAGTTCTTC; CDR3: CASSLAPTTTIVQFF
size: -; J: TRBJ1-2; V: TRBV29-1; D: -; DNA: TGCAGCGTTGATGGGGGGCCGTATGGCTACACCTTC; CDR3: CSVDGGPYGYTF
size: -; J: TRBJ1-1; V: TRBV28; D: TRBD1; DNA: TGTGCCAGCAGCCTGACAGGGCGGGCTTTCTTT; CDR3: CASSLTGRAFF
size: -; J: TRBJ2-1; V: TRBV24-1; D: TRBD2; DNA: TGTGCCACCAGTGAAGTAGCGGGGGAGTCCTACAATGAGCAGTTCTTC; CDR3: CATSEVAGESYNEQFF
size: few; J: TRBJ2-6; V: TRBV6-1; D: -; DNA: TGTGCCAGCAGTCTTGTCCAGCCCAACGTCCTGACTTTC; CDR3: CASSLVQPNVLTF
size: -; J: TRBJ1-5; V: TRBV28; D: -; DNA: TGTGCCAGCAGTTCTACAGGGTTGGGAAATCAGCCCCAGCATTTT; CDR3: CASSSTGLGNQPQHF
size: -; J: TRBJ2-1; V: TRBV7-9; D: TRBD2; DNA: TGTGCCAGCAGCGTGTATGCGGGAGAGATCCACAATGAGCAGTTCTTC; CDR3: CASSVYAGEIHNEQFF
size: few; J: TRBJ2-1; V: TRBV19; D: TRBD2; DNA: TGTGCCAGTAGTATAGATCGAGCGGGGGATGACTACAATGAGCAGTTCTTC; CDR3: CASSIDRAGDDYNEQFF
size: few; J: TRBJ1-2; V: TRBV4-1; D: TRBD1; DNA: TGCGCCAGCAGGCAGACAGGGGGCCCTGGCTACACCTTC; CDR3: CASRQTGGPGYTF
size: once; J: TRBJ1-3; V: TRBV27; D: -; DNA: TGTGCCAGCAGCGAGGGGACACGCTCTGGAAACACCATATATTTT; CDR3: CASSEGTRSGNTIYF
size: -; J: TRBJ1-2; V: TRBV18; D: -; DNA: TGTGCCAGCTCACCTCGACAGGAAGGGGATGGCTACACCTTC; CDR3: CASSPRQEGDGYTF
size: few; J: TRBJ1-3; V: TRBV28; D: TRBD1; DNA: TGTGCCAGCAGTTTCGGACAGGGCTTTTTCTCTGGAAACACCATATATTTT; CDR3: CASSFGQGFFSGNTIYF
size: few; J: TRBJ1-1; V: TRBV7-3; D: -; DNA: TGTGCCAGCAGCACGGGACTTACGAACACTGAAGCTTTCTTT; CDR3: CASSTGLTNTEAFF
size: -; J: TRBJ2-7; V: TRBV27; D: TRBD2; DNA: TGTGCCAGCAGTTCCCCCGCTAGCGGGAGGTACGAGCAGTACTTC; CDR3: CASSSPASGRYEQYF
size: -; J: TRBJ2-5; V: TRBV12-3/TRBV12-4; D: -; DNA: TGTGCCAGCAGTTTTGGGCAGGGAGGAGAGACCCAGTACTTC; CDR3: CASSFGQGGETQYF
size: many; J: TRBJ2-3; V: TRBV12-3/TRBV12-4; D: -; DNA: TGTGCCAGCGAAGATCGGGGGAAAACAGATACGCAGTATTTT; CDR3: CASEDRGKTDTQYF
size: -; J: TRBJ2-3; V: TRBV29-1; D: -; DNA: TGCAGCGTCGAACCGGAAAAAGATACGCAGTATTTT; CDR3: CSVEPEKDTQYF
size: -; J: TRBJ2-2; V: TRBV10-3; D: TRBD1; DNA: TGTGCCATCAGACCGGGACAGGATTTTTTCGCGAACACCGGGGAGCTGTTTTTT; CDR3: CAIRPGQDFFANTGELFF
size: few; J: TRBJ2-7; V: TRBV28; D: -; DNA: TGTGCCAGCAGTCTCCCGGGACTTGACCTCTCCTACGAGCAGTACTTC; CDR3: CASSLPGLDLSYEQYF
size: -; J: TRBJ1-2; V: TRBV10-3; D: TRBD1; DNA: TGTGCCACCCACAGGGGGATGAACTATGGCTACACCTTC; CDR3: CATHRGMNYGYTF
size: -; J: TRBJ2-7; V: TRBV6-5; D: -; DNA: TGTGCCAGCCGTTACTCGATCGTTGCCAGGGACCCCTACGAGCAGTACTTC; CDR3: CASRYSIVARDPYEQYF
size: -; J: TRBJ1-1; V: TRBV7-4; D: -; DNA: TGTGCCAGCAGACAACAAACAGCGACCACTGAAGCTTTCTTT; CDR3: CASRQQTATTEAFF
size: few; J: TRBJ1-5; V: TRBV7-9; D: -; DNA: TGTGCCAGCAGCTCCCTGGCCGGCCAGCCCCAGCATTTT; CDR3: CASSSLAGQPQHF
size: many; J: TRBJ1-5; V: TRBV7-2; D: -; DNA: TGTGCCAGCAGCGCGTTCGGGATCGATCAGCCCCAGCATTTT; CDR3: CASSAFGIDQPQHF
size: many; J: TRBJ1-2; V: TRBV7-8; D: TRBD1; DNA: TGTGCCAGCAGCTTAGTGGAGGACAGGGACTACACCTTC; CDR3: CASSLVEDRDYTF
size: few; J: TRBJ1-5; V: TRBV6-1; D: -; DNA: TGTGCCAGCAGTACGAGCAATCAGCCCCAGCATTTT; CDR3: CASSTSNQPQHF
size: few; J: TRBJ1-3; V: TRBV6-5; D: -; DNA: TGTGCCAGCAGACCCGGGACACCAGATATCCCGAACACCATATATTTT; CDR3: CASRPGTPDIPNTIYF